One sample yielded the 3 T cell receptor beta chains listed below, sequenced in a study of blood T cells in healthy people across ages (dated by TCRdb to the mid-2010s). Preparation of the library involved 5' RACE. TCRdb lists the instrument as Illumina HiSeq 2500. The second PCR ran for about 6 to 11 cycles and used a J-beta primer mix along with a sample-barcoded 5' primer. TCRdb reprocessed the public reads (quality trimming at Q25 with fastp, clone calling with MiXCR) and kept in-frame beta chains. Entries that share a CDR3 protein sequence are merged under the most common genes and DNA. The sample profile shows fewer than 1.5 million distinct CDR3 sequences; 42% of them were found once. The ten largest clones add up to 7.9% of the sample. The material sequenced was blood. The receptors were gathered from a woman younger than 35 in good health.

The gene calls are TRBV12-5 and TRBJ2-3, with TRBD1 identical over 8 bases. Germline V lookup: CDR1 LGHNT, CDR2 FRNRAP. Germline trimming cut 5 bases from V and 3 bases from J; bases unmatched to any gene: 22. This CDR3 spans 20 amino acids. CDR3 in amino acids: CASGPPRTGLMFGSTDTQYF. The DNA for the CDR3 is TGTGCTAGTGGTCCCCCTCGGACAGGGTTAATGTTTGGGAGTACAGATACGCAGTATTTT.

The rearrangement uses TRBV7-9 and TRBJ1-2; 7 nucleotides agree with TRBD1. This CDR3 is 14 amino acids long. With V trimmed by 0 bases and J by 8 bases, 6 bases remained unmatched. CDR1 and CDR2 from the germline V gene are SEHNR and FQNEAQ (reference sequence). The CDR3, as DNA: TGTGCCAGCAGCTTAGCGGAGGGGGCGATCGGCTACACCTTC. It specifies CASSLAEGAIGYTF.

This clonotype was counted a few times. CDR3 nucleotides: TGCGCCAGCAGCCTCCAGGGTACTAGCGCTAGAGATACGCAGTATTTT. It yields the protein CASSLQGTSARDTQYF. The gene calls are TRBV4-1 and TRBJ2-3, with TRBD2 matching over 7 bases. The CDR3 is 16 residues long. The germline CDR1 and CDR2 sequences are MGHRA and YSYEKL. After removal of 4 bases from V and 5 bases from J, the junction contained 12 bases not matched to a gene.